This T cell receptor (beta chain) was captured by sequencing in a study of T cell repertoires in cytomegalovirus infection. TCRdb redid the calling of the reads with MiXCR, one entry per CDR3 protein. Among approximately 590,000 distinct CDR3 sequences listed, 35% to 50% were seen once. Regarding this clonotype: The antigen remains undetermined.

This sequence was found in a human donor in good health (CMV status not recorded). Some clones in this sample may be carry-over from other donors' samples. The specimen comprised cultured PBMCs, sampled from culture after CMV antigen stimulation.

CDR3 coding DNA: TGTGCCAGCAGCTTAGCCCCAGCGGGCCCGAACACCGGGGAGCTGTTTTTT. Protein product: CASSLAPAGPNTGELFF. This chain uses TRBV7-6 with TRBJ2-2; D might be TRBD2 (6 bases). Germline V gene lookup returns CDR1 SGHVS and CDR2 FNYEAQ. This CDR3 comprises 17 residues. Trimming shortened V by 0 bases and J by 0 bases, and 11 bases separated the two germline ends.